This entry describes one T cell receptor (beta chain). No antigen is known for it. This sample is part of a study of T cell responses to AZD1222 COVID-19 vaccine. The study's findings and limits: The study found vaccine-associated CD4 TCRs spanning spike, dominant at 160-218 and 743-854. Donors were mostly white British, more females; clonal diversity possibly underestimated. Unmutated variant regions are reportedly the target of nearly half of TCRs that are spike-specific. Spike-specific TCR breadth and depth grew following two AZD1222 doses.

Sequencing was performed with immunoSEQ multiplex PCR; in TCRdb, only in-frame clones are kept and a portion is missing. The sample has approximately 150,000 clones, roughly nine tenths seen once; the top ten hold around 1.2%. The length of the CDR3 is 14 residues. The V and J ends lost 2 bases and 3 bases respectively, with 11 bases between them. Germline-derived CDR1 and CDR2 are SGHRS and YFSETQ. The source was peripheral blood, collected 28 days after the second AZD1222 dose. This TCR was recovered from an adult who received the AZD1222 COVID-19 vaccine. This chain joins TRBV5-1 and TRBJ1-1, with D tentatively TRBD1 (6 bases). DNA of the CDR3: TGCGCCAGCAGCTTAACCGGGACACACACTGAAGCTTTCTTT. The encoded protein is CASSLTGTHTEAFF.